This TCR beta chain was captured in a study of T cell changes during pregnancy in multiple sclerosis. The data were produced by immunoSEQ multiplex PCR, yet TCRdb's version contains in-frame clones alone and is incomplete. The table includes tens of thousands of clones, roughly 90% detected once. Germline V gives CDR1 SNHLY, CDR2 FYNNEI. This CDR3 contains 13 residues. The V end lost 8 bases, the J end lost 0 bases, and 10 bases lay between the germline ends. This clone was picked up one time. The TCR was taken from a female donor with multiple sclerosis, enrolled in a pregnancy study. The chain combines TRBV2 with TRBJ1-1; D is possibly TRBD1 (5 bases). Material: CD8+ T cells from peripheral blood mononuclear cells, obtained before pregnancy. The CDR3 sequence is CASGGGMNTEAFF. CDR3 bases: TGTGCCAGCGGGGGAGGGATGAACACTGAAGCTTTCTTT.